The clone carrying this TCR beta chain was counted only a few times. The donors, all healthy, were Caucasians living in Russia, aged about 6 to 90. The authors extracted at least 6 micrograms of total RNA per sample. The germline V gene encodes CDR1 SQVTM and CDR2 ANQGSEA. The length of the CDR3 is 15 residues. With V trimmed by 3 bases and J by 4 bases, 10 bases remained unmatched. This sample is drawn from a study of blood T cells in healthy people across ages. A J-beta primer mix and a sample-barcoded 5' primer were used in a second PCR of roughly 6 to 12 cycles. Sequencing of every sample gave 3 million or more CDR3-containing paired-end reads. TCRdb reprocessed the 5' RACE reads via MiXCR and lists one record per CDR3 protein. This sample has roughly 1.5 million distinct CDR3 sequences, with under 55% found just once.

V is TRBV29-1 and J is TRBJ1-2, with 8 nucleotides matching TRBD1. The sequenced material came from blood. The source of this sequence is a young woman in good health. The CDR3 sequence is CSVDPRDRLGYGYTF. Written as DNA, the CDR3 is TGCAGCGTTGACCCCCGGGACAGGCTTGGCTATGGCTACACCTTC.